These 22 T cell receptor beta chains were all obtained from the same sample, sequenced in a study of blood T cell repertoires in COVID-19. Only in-frame clones appear in the TCRdb table, and some are missing; sequencing was by immunoSEQ multiplex PCR. Of tens of thousands of clones detected, about 87% appear once; the ten largest clones hold around 8.3%. Sample: peripheral blood. These receptors originate from a man aged 45 to 65 with acute or convalescent COVID-19.

This chain uses TRBV19 with TRBJ1-6; TRBD1 matches at 11 bases. The CDR3 contains 15 residues. V shed 4 bases and J 7 bases; nucleotides not matched to a gene: 3. Germline lookup yields CDR1 LNHDA and CDR2 SQIVND (reference sequence). CDR3 sequence reads: CASSTRDRGNSPLHF. For the CDR3, the DNA is TGTGCCAGTAGTACCCGGGACAGGGGGAATTCACCCCTCCACTTT. Full variable domain (missing parts from reference TRBV19 and TRBJ1-6): DGGITQSPKYLFRKEGQNVTLSCEQNLNHDAMYWYRQDPGQGLRLIYYSQIVNDFQKGDIAEGYSVSREKKESFPLTVTSAQKNPTAFYLCASSTRDRGNSPLHFGNGTRLTVT.

Here the CDR3 DNA reads TGTGCCAGCAGCTCGGGACAGGATTATAGCAATCAGCCCCAGCATTTT. Translating gives CASSSGQDYSNQPQHF. The chain joins TRBV9 to TRBJ1-5, with 8 bases aligning to TRBD1. CDR3 length: 16 residues. With 4 bases clipped from V and 0 bases from J, the junction kept 6 bases outside the gene matches. Germline CDR1 reads SGDLS; CDR2 reads YYNGEE.

The chain has TRBV9 and TRBJ2-3, with 7 bases aligning to TRBD1. V trimming: 0 bases; J trimming: 1 base; junction bases outside the gene matches: 2. CDR1 SGDLS and CDR2 YYNGEE come from the germline V gene. There are 15 residues in the CDR3. DNA of the CDR3: TGTGCCAGCAGCGTAGTTGGACAGGGCACAGATACGCAGTATTTT. Protein: CASSVVGQGTDTQYF.

The J gene is TRBJ2-1, the V gene TRBV6-5; tentative D call: TRBD1 (5 bases). Trimming removed 0 bases from V and 7 bases from J, with 13 bases in between. Germline CDR1 reads MNHEY; CDR2 reads SVGAGI. The CDR3 is 15 residues long. The CDR3 DNA follows: TGTGCCAGCAGTTACTCGATGCAGGGCAGGAATGAGCAGTTCTTC. Protein: CASSYSMQGRNEQFF.

J is TRBJ2-7 and V is TRBV27; D may be TRBD2 (5 bases). V was shortened by 6 bases and J by 0 bases, with 15 bases between the two germline ends. The CDR3 totals 15 residues. Germline V CDR1 and CDR2: MNHEY, SMNVEV (reference sequence). CDR3: CASRMSSKSSYEQYF. The CDR3 DNA sequence: TGTGCCAGCAGAATGTCTAGCAAGAGCTCCTACGAGCAGTACTTC.

V and J are TRBV6-6 and TRBJ1-1; TRBD1 matches at 8 bases. Germline V gene sequence: CDR1 MNHNY, CDR2 SVGAGI (reference sequence). Germline trimming cut 1 base from V and 4 bases from J; bases unmatched to any gene: 8. The CDR3 covers 16 residues. The CDR3 reads CASSYWPGGMGTEAFF. CDR3 nucleotide sequence: TGTGCCAGCAGTTACTGGCCAGGGGGCATGGGCACTGAAGCTTTCTTT.

The chain links TRBV29-1 to TRBJ2-7; D possibly corresponds to TRBD1 (6 bases). CDR3 size: 13 residues. Deletions cut 2 bases from V and 6 bases from J, with 14 bases between. Per the germline V gene, CDR1 is SQVTM and CDR2 is ANQGSEA. The DNA for the CDR3 is TGCAGCGTTGAACGTCCCAGGGGCGGCGAGCAGTACTTC. It encodes CSVERPRGGEQYF.

The chain uses TRBV29-1 and TRBJ1-2, with TRBD1 as a possible D gene (6 bases). CDR1 and CDR2 from the germline V gene are SQVTM and ANQGSEA. Between the trimmed V and J ends, which lost 6 bases and 2 bases, there was a span of 13 bases. The CDR3 loop spans 13 amino acids. Here the CDR3 DNA reads TGCAGCGTCCCTGGGGGCCGGAACTATGGCTACACCTTC. This codes for CSVPGGRNYGYTF.

This chain links TRBV5-4 with TRBJ2-3; D gene unclear. Germline loops: CDR1 SGHNT, CDR2 YYREEE (reference sequence). The ends were cut back, 0 bases at V and 6 bases at J, with 5 bases in the middle. The CDR3 totals 12 residues. The CDR3 reads CASSLVGDTQYF. CDR3 in DNA: TGTGCCAGCAGCTTGGTCGGGGATACGCAGTATTTT.

The gene calls are TRBV18 and TRBJ1-1; D possibly corresponds to TRBD1 (5 bases). The CDR3 runs 14 residues. Germline CDR1 is KGHSH and CDR2 is LQKENI. Trimming took 2 bases from V and 6 from J, leaving 13 bases between them. CDR3 in amino acids: CASSPYGGNPEAFF. The CDR3 DNA reads TGTGCCAGCTCACCATACGGGGGTAACCCTGAAGCTTTCTTT.

This clone was picked up one time. The chain links TRBV7-8 to TRBJ2-5; D gene unclear. The V gene's germline CDR1 is SGHVS and CDR2 FQNEAQ. Trimming cost V 0 bases and J 4 bases, with 6 bases left between them. The CDR3 is 13 residues long. The CDR3 nucleotides are TGTGCCAGCAGCTTAGCGTTCGGAGAGACCCAGTACTTC. Amino acids: CASSLAFGETQYF. Variable domain in full (rest from reference TRBV7-8 and TRBJ2-5): GAGVSQSPRYKVAKRGQDVALRCDPISGHVSLFWYQQALGQGPEFLTYFQNEAQLDKSGLPSDRFFAERPEGSVSTLKIQRTQQEDSAVYLCASSLAFGETQYFGPGTRLLVL.

The chain employs TRBV6-5 and TRBJ1-3, with D possibly matching TRBD1 (6 bases). The germline V gene encodes CDR1 MNHEY and CDR2 SVGAGI. Trimming removed 6 bases at V and 4 bases at J, with 13 bases between. The CDR3 runs to 14 residues. CDR3 nucleotides: TGTGCCAGCAGGCCCGACGACAGGGGAAACACCATATATTTT. Amino acids: CASRPDDRGNTIYF.

This sequence joins TRBV19 and TRBJ1-6; D not resolved. Germline values: CDR1 LNHDA, CDR2 SQIVND (reference sequence). This CDR3 region has 16 residues. Trimming took off 5 bases at V and 3 bases at J, with 14 bases between the two ends. This CDR3 reads CASSPEAMFYNSPLHF. CDR3 nucleotides: TGTGCCAGTAGTCCTGAGGCCATGTTCTATAATTCACCCCTCCACTTT.

This rearrangement joins TRBV19 to TRBJ2-3; D possibly corresponds to TRBD1 (6 bases). CDR1 is LNHDA and CDR2 is SQIVND in the germline V gene (reference sequence). This CDR3 is built from 15 residues. Trimming pared 0 bases from V and 2 bases from J, leaving 9 bases between. CDR3 DNA: TGTGCCAGTAGTATAGATACAGGGTCCACAGATACGCAGTATTTT. Translated: CASSIDTGSTDTQYF.

This clone appeared a single time. This chain uses TRBV9 with TRBJ2-1; TRBD2 agrees at 14 bases. Germline V lookup: CDR1 SGDLS, CDR2 YYNGEE. The ends lost 0 bases at V and 7 bases at J; junction bases unmatched: 9. The CDR3 sequence is 18 residues long. The CDR3 DNA is TGTGCCAGCAGCGTAGATCCATCCGGGACTAGCGGGAGAAATGAGCAGTTCTTC. Its protein product is CASSVDPSGTSGRNEQFF.

In DNA, the CDR3 is TGTGCCAGCACGTGGGGGCCTGGAGAGACCCAGTACTTC. Translation: CASTWGPGETQYF. This chain uses TRBV6-5 with TRBJ2-5; a weak D match, TRBD1 (6 bases). The CDR3 covers 13 residues. V dropped 7 bases and J dropped 4 bases, with 13 bases sitting between them. Per germline, CDR1 MNHEY and CDR2 SVGAGI.

This clone was detected only once. The chain recombines TRBV6-5 with TRBJ1-1; no clear D gene. V was shortened by 0 bases and J by 1 base, with 12 bases between the two germline ends. Germline values: CDR1 MNHEY, CDR2 SVGAGI. The CDR3 is 16 residues long. The CDR3 nucleotides are TGTGCCAGCAGTTACTCGAGTGAGGGCAGGAACACTGAAGCTTTCTTT. It specifies CASSYSSEGRNTEAFF.

The CDR3 protein is CASSLDRGNTEAFF. CDR3 bases: TGTGCCAGCAGCTTGGATAGGGGTAACACTGAAGCTTTCTTT. The chain employs TRBV5-6 and TRBJ1-1; TRBD1 is a possible D gene (5 bases). V dropped 0 bases and J dropped 2 bases, with 8 bases sitting between them. Per the germline V gene, CDR1 is SGHDT and CDR2 is YYEEEE. This CDR3 spans 14 amino acids.

This clone was seen once. The genes are TRBV28 and TRBJ1-2; 7 positions match TRBD1. V lost 8 bases to trimming and J lost 2 bases; unmatched junction nucleotides: 5. Germline V gives CDR1 MDHEN, CDR2 SYDVKM. The CDR3 extends over 13 amino acids. The CDR3 nucleotides are TGTGCCAGCCTTGACAGGGAGAACTATGGCTACACCTTC. Its translation: CASLDRENYGYTF.

This rearrangement joins TRBV18 to TRBJ1-1; 7 bases match TRBD1. V shed 6 bases, J shed 0 bases, and the junction held 10 bases outside the gene matches. Germline CDR1 KGHSH, CDR2 LQKENI. The CDR3 is 16 amino acids. The CDR3 loop reads CASSARQGSLNTEAFF. Written as DNA, the CDR3 is TGTGCCAGCTCCGCGAGACAGGGATCTCTGAACACTGAAGCTTTCTTT.

V gene TRBV19 combines with J gene TRBJ1-5; 7 nucleotides agree with TRBD1. After removal of 5 bases from V and 2 bases from J, the junction contained 9 bases not matched to a gene. Germline V CDR1 and CDR2: LNHDA, SQIVND (reference sequence). This CDR3 contains 16 residues. CDR3 in amino acids: CASSLYGTDGNQPQHF. The CDR3, as DNA: TGTGCCAGTAGTTTATACGGGACAGACGGCAATCAGCCCCAGCATTTT. Drawing the rest from reference TRBV19 and TRBJ1-5, the complete variable domain is DGGITQSPKYLFRKEGQNVTLSCEQNLNHDAMYWYRQDPGQGLRLIYYSQIVNDFQKGDIAEGYSVSREKKESFPLTVTSAQKNPTAFYLCASSLYGTDGNQPQHFGDGTRLSIL.

The V and J genes are TRBV28 and TRBJ1-4, with D hard to call. Per the germline V gene, CDR1 is MDHEN and CDR2 is SYDVKM. The CDR3 has 15 amino acids. V lost 5 bases, J lost 3 bases, and 13 bases lay in between. For the CDR3, the DNA is TGTGCCAGCAGTCCTCAGTATCGGGCTAATGAAAAACTGTTTTTT. Protein sequence: CASSPQYRANEKLFF.